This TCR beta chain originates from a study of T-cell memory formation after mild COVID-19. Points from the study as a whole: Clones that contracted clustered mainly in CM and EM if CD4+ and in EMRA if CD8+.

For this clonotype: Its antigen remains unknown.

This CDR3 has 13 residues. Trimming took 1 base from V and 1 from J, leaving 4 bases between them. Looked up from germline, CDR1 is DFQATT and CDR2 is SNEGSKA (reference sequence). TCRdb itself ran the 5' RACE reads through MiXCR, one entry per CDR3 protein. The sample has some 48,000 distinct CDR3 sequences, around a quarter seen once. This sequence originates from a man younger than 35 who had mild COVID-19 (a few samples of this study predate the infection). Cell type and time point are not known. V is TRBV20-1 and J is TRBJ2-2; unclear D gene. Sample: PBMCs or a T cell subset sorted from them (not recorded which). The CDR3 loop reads CSARGQNTGELFF. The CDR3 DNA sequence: TGCAGTGCTAGAGGTCAGAACACCGGGGAGCTGTTTTTT.